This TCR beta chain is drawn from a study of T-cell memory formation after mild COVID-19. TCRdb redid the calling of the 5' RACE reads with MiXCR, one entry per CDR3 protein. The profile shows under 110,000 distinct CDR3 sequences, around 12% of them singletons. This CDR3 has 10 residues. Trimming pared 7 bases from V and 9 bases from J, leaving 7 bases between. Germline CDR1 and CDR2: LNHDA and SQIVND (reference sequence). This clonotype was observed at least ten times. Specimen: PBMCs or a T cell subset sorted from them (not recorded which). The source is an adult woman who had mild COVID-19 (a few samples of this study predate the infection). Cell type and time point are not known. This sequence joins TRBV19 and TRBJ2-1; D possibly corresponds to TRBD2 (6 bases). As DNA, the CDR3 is TGTGCCAGTATGGGAGGTGAGCAGTTCTTC. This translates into CASMGGEQFF.